The entry below describes one TCR beta chain. No antigen is known for it. The sample originates from a study of cytomegalovirus exposure and HLA in healthy donors. Study observations and caveats: It was reported that TCR beta sequences correctly inferred the HLA-A and HLA-B alleles for most subjects. 87-base-pair reads could not separate some V segments, including TRBV6-2 and TRBV6-3.

Germline V lookup: CDR1 LGHNA, CDR2 YSLEER. CDR3 length: 15 amino acids. Trimming stripped 0 bases from V and 7 bases from J, with 12 bases between. The PCR had 60 Vbeta and 13 Jbeta primers. The method was immunoSEQ multiplex PCR; TCRdb's version includes in-frame clones alone and lacks a portion of them. The repertoire holds around 120,000 clones, with approximately 85% as singletons. The origin of this receptor is a boy aged 10-17 years in good health and CMV-seronegative. The source material was PBMCs. The rearrangement joins TRBV4-3 to TRBJ2-2; D perhaps matches TRBD2 (6 bases). Here the CDR3 DNA reads TGCGCCAGCAGCCAAGAGAAGGGAGCGGGCGGGGAGCTGTTTTTT. Translated, it gives CASSQEKGAGGELFF.